Below are 14 T cell receptor beta chains sequenced from a single sample in a study of regulatory T cells in long-lasting Graves disease. Time point reported: newly diagnosed GD, antithyroid drugs for less than 3 months. From RNA extracted from PBMCs, the TCR library was made. Construction of TCR beta libraries relied on iRepertoire HTBI primers and on Arm-PCR targeting CDR3 regions. TCRdb re-called the multiplex PCR reads with MiXCR, one entry per CDR3 protein. Here the sample spans approximately 400,000 distinct CDR3 sequences, 12% being singletons. These sequences were also reported in another study, on T cells in Graves' hyperthyroidism and ophthalmopathy.

Sequencing was performed on peripheral blood mononuclear cells (PBMCs), taken at new diagnosis, from a patient treated with antithyroid drugs. The origin of the receptors is a woman between 18 and 29 years old with Graves disease.

This clonotype has just a few counts. This chain uses TRBV5-1 with TRBJ2-1; 8 bases line up with TRBD2. CDR1 SGHRS and CDR2 YFSETQ come from the germline V gene. J lost 5 bases, V lost 3 bases, and 13 bases had no gene match. The CDR3 contains 17 residues. CDR3 sequence reads: CASSSRPGTRGNNEQFF. The CDR3 coding sequence is TGCGCCAGCAGCTCGCGACCCGGGACTAGAGGGAACAATGAGCAGTTCTTC.

At least ten counts were recorded for this clonotype. This chain links TRBV12-3 or TRBV12-4 with TRBJ2-3; 8 bases align to TRBD1. The J segment lost 4 bases and the V segment lost 1 base, leaving 4 bases of the junction unmatched. The CDR3 covers 15 residues. The CDR3, as DNA: TGTGCCAGCAGTTTAGGCTCGGACAGGGCAGATACGCAGTATTTT. Protein: CASSLGSDRADTQYF.

J is TRBJ2-2 and V is TRBV24-1; D might be TRBD1 or TRBD2, each matching 5 bases. The V gene lost 4 bases and the J gene lost 5 bases, with 16 bases spanning the gap. In germline, CDR1 is KGHDR, CDR2 SFDVKD. This CDR3 is 16 amino acids long. The CDR3 region is CATSDPGAGETGELFF. The DNA of the CDR3 is TGTGCCACCAGTGACCCCGGGGCGGGTGAGACCGGGGAGCTGTTTTTT.

This chain links TRBV19 with TRBJ2-3; possibly TRBD1 for D (5 bases). The CDR3 extends over 13 amino acids. In germline, CDR1 is LNHDA, CDR2 SQIVND (reference sequence). V was shortened by 5 bases and J by 2 bases, with 8 bases between the two germline ends. CDR3 protein: CASSDSITDTQYF. In DNA, the CDR3 is TGTGCCAGTAGTGACAGCATCACAGATACGCAGTATTTT.

The rearrangement uses TRBV18 and TRBJ2-1, with 7 nucleotides matching TRBD2. In germline, CDR1 is KGHSH, CDR2 LQKENI. The CDR3 consists of 14 residues. V lost 5 bases, J lost 6 bases, and 7 bases stayed unmatched. The CDR3 bases are TGTGCCAGCTCAGGTGGGAGGGCCCTCAATGAGCAGTTCTTC. Its translation: CASSGGRALNEQFF.

This clonotype was recorded many times. The V and J genes are TRBV20-1 and TRBJ1-1; TRBD1 matches 7 bases. Trimming removed 6 bases from V and 0 bases from J; junction bases left unmatched: 7. CDR3 length equals 14 residues. The germline CDR1 and CDR2 sequences are DFQATT and SNEGSKA (reference sequence). CDR3 DNA: TGCAGTGCCACGGGACAGCCTTTGAACACTGAAGCTTTCTTT. Translation: CSATGQPLNTEAFF.

J is TRBJ2-3 and V is TRBV5-1, with D perhaps matching TRBD2 (5 bases). The CDR3 sequence is 19 residues long. The ends were cut back, 4 bases at V and 2 bases at J, with 26 bases in the middle. The germline V gene has CDR1 SGHRS and CDR2 YFSETQ. CDR3 DNA: TGCGCCAGCAGCACACATCCGGGATTGTTGGAAAAGGACACAGATACGCAGTATTTT. Its translation is CASSTHPGLLEKDTDTQYF. The full variable domain, its missing parts supplied by reference TRBV5-1 and TRBJ2-3, is KAGVTQTPRYLIKTRGQQVTLSCSPISGHRSVSWYQQTPGQGLQFLFEYFSETQRNKGNFPGRFSGRQFSNSRSEMNVSTLELGDSALYLCASSTHPGLLEKDTDTQYFGPGTRLTVL.

This clonotype occurred many times. The chain uses TRBV5-5 and TRBJ2-5; no reliable D call. Trimming left V 0 bases short and J 1 base short, with 7 bases between. The CDR3 spans 14 residues. Germline CDR1 and CDR2: SGHKS and YYEKEE (reference sequence). CDR3 nucleotides: TGTGCCAGCAGCTTGGGGGCGAGCCAAGAGACCCAGTACTTC. This encodes CASSLGASQETQYF. The variable domain in full, with the rest retrieved from reference TRBV5-5 and TRBJ2-5, is DAGVTQSPTHLIKTRGQQVTLRCSPISGHKSVSWYQQVLGQGPQFIFQYYEKEERGRGNFPDRFSARQFPNYSSELNVNALLLGDSALYLCASSLGASQETQYFGPGTRLLVL.

The chain recombines TRBV7-9 with TRBJ1-6; D ambiguous. The CDR3 extends over 15 amino acids. The V gene lost 5 bases and the J gene lost 5 bases, with 13 bases spanning the gap. Germline lookup yields CDR1 SEHNR and CDR2 FQNEAQ (reference sequence). Here the CDR3 reads CASSPGRNNNSPLHF. The DNA for the CDR3 is TGTGCCAGCAGCCCCGGACGGAATAATAATTCACCCCTCCACTTT.

Ten or more counts support this clonotype. The rearrangement links TRBV6-2 or TRBV6-3 to TRBJ2-3; D gene ambiguous. Germline V gene data show CDR1 as MNHEY and CDR2 as SVGEGT. CDR3 length: 12 amino acids. Between the trimmed V and J ends, which lost 5 bases and 4 bases, there was a span of 7 bases. Written as DNA, the CDR3 is TGTGCCAGCAGTCCGCGACCAGATACGCAGTATTTT. Its protein is CASSPRPDTQYF.

This clonotype has at least ten counts. The chain carries TRBV18 and TRBJ2-7; D remains ambiguous. This CDR3 spans 14 amino acids. CDR1 is KGHSH, CDR2 LQKENI, per germline. The germline V and J ends were trimmed by 3 bases and 1 base, with 10 bases remaining between them. In DNA form, the CDR3 reads TGTGCCAGCTCACCGTCTAGGAGTTCCTACGAGCAGTACTTC. Amino acid sequence: CASSPSRSSYEQYF. The variable domain in full, with the rest retrieved from reference TRBV18 and TRBJ2-7, is NAGVMQNPRHLVRRRGQEARLRCSPMKGHSHVYWYRQLPEEGLKFMVYLQKENIIDESGMPKERFSAEFPKEGPSILRIQQVVRGDSAAYFCASSPSRSSYEQYFGPGTRLTVT.

The chain joins TRBV4-3 to TRBJ1-4, with TRBD1 as a possible D gene (5 bases). This CDR3 spans 11 amino acids. Germline CDR1 reads LGHNA; CDR2 reads YSLEER. Trimming removed 1 base from V and 13 bases from J, with 7 bases in between. This CDR3 is CASSQGDGLFF. In nucleotides, the CDR3 is TGCGCCAGCAGCCAAGGGGACGGACTGTTTTTT.

This clonotype has just a few counts. The DNA for the CDR3 is TGTGCCAGCAGCCAGAGGGCAGGGTACACGAACACCGGGGAGCTGTTTTTT. Encoded protein: CASSQRAGYTNTGELFF. This rearrangement joins TRBV3-1 to TRBJ2-2, with D perhaps being TRBD1 or TRBD2 (5 bases each). The CDR3 runs 17 residues. The germline V and J ends were trimmed by 3 bases and 0 bases, with 14 bases remaining between them. Germline V CDR1 and CDR2: LGHDT, YNNKEL (reference sequence).

In its sample, this clonotype was seen many times. The chain recombines TRBV6-5 with TRBJ2-7; a possible D gene is TRBD1 (5 bases). The CDR3 extends over 16 amino acids. V dropped 0 bases and J dropped 4 bases, with 16 bases sitting between them. Germline CDR1 MNHEY, CDR2 SVGAGI. DNA of the CDR3: TGTGCCAGCAGTTACTCGAATTTTGGGGCCTTTTACGAGCAGTACTTC. Its protein is CASSYSNFGAFYEQYF.